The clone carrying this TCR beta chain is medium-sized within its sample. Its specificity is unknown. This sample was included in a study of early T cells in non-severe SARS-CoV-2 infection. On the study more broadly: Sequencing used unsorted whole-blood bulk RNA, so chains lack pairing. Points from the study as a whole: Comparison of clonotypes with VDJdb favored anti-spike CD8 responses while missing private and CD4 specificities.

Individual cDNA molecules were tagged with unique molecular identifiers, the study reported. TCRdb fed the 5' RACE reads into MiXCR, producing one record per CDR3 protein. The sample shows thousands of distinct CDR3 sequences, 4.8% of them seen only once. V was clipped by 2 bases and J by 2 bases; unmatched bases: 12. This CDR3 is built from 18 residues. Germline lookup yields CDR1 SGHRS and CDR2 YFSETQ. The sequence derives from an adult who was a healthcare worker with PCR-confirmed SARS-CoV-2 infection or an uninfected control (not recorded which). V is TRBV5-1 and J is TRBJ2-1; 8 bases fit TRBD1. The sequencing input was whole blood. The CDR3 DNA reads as TGCGCCAGCAGCTTCGGGACAGGTGGACCCGCGCCCTACAATGAGCAGTTCTTC. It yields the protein CASSFGTGGPAPYNEQFF.